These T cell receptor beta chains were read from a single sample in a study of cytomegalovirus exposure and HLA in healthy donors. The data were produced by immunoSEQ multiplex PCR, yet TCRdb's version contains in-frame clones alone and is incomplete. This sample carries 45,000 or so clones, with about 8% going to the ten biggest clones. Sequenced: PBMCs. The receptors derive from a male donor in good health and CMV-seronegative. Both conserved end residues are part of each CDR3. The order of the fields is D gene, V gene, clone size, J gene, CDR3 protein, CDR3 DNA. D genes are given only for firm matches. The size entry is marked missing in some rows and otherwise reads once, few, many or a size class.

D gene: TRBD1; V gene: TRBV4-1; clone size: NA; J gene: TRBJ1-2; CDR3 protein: CASSPEGQGDYGYTF; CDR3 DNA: TGCGCCAGCAGCCCAGAAGGACAGGGCGACTATGGCTACACCTTC
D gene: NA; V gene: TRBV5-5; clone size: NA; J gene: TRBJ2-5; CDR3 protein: CASRDSRGGVGTQYF; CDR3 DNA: TGTGCCAGCAGGGACAGCCGTGGTGGTGTGGGGACCCAGTACTTC
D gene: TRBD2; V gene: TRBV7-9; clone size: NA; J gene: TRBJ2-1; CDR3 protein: CASSITSGINNEQFF; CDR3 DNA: TGTGCCAGCAGCATCACTAGCGGGATTAACAATGAGCAGTTCTTC
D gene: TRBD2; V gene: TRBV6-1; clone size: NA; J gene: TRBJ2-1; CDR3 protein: CASRALAGGGNEQFF; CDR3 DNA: TGTGCCAGCAGGGCTCTAGCGGGAGGGGGCAATGAGCAGTTCTTC
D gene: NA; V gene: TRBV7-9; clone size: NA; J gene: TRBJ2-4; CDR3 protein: CASSLDPSRLEAKNIQYF; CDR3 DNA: TGTGCCAGCAGCTTAGACCCCAGCCGTCTAGAGGCCAAAAACATTCAGTACTTC
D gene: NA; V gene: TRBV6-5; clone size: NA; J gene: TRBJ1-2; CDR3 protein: CASSPGVFTYGYTF; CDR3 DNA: TGTGCCAGCAGTCCAGGGGTTTTCACCTACGGCTACACCTTC
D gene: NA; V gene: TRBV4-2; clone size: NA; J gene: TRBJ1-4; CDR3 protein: CASSQTPLGPNEKLFF; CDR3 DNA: TGTGCCAGCAGCCAAACCCCTCTGGGCCCCAATGAAAAACTGTTTTTT
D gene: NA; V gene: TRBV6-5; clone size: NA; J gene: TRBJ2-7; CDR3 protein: CASSLRSRNEQCF; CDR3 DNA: TGTGCCAGCAGTTTAAGGAGCCGTAACGAGCAGTGCTTC
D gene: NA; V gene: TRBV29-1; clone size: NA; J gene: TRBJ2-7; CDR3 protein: CSVSPGLAAYEQYF; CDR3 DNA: TGCAGCGTTAGCCCCGGCCTAGCCGCCTACGAGCAGTACTTC
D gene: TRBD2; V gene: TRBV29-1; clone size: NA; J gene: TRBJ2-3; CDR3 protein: CSVVAGGPADTQYF; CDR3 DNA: TGCAGCGTAGTAGCGGGAGGGCCTGCAGATACGCAGTATTTT
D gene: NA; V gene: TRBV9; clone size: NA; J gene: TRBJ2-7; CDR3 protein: CASSVTPRGLNEQYF; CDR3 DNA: TGTGCCAGCAGCGTAACCCCCCGGGGTCTGAACGAGCAGTACTTC
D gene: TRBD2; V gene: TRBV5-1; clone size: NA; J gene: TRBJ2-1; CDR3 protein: CASSLASGRPEQFF; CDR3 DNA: TGCGCCAGCAGCTTGGCTAGCGGGAGGCCAGAGCAGTTCTTC
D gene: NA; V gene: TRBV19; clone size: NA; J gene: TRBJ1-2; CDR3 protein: CASSTLWEGMSYTF; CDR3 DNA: TGTGCCAGTAGTACCTTATGGGAGGGTATGTCCTACACCTTC
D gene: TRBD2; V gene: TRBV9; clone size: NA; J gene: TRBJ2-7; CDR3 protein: CASSRTSGSYEQYF; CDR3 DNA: TGTGCCAGCAGCCGGACTAGCGGAAGCTACGAGCAGTACTTC
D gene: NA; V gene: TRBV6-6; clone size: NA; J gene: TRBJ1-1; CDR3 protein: CASSPNPNREGLAFF; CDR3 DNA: TGTGCCAGCAGCCCGAACCCGAATCGCGAGGGTCTAGCTTTCTTT
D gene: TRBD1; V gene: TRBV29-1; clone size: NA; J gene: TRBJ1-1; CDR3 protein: CSTSLTGEAFF; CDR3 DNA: TGCAGTACCTCTTTGACAGGGGAAGCTTTCTTT
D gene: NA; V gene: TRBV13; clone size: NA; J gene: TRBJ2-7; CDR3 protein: CASSLGTSSYEQYF; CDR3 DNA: TGTGCCAGCAGCTTAGGGACAAGCTCCTACGAGCAGTACTTC
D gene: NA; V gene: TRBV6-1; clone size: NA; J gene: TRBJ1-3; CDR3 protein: CASSEAIQVSGNTIYF; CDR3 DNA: TGTGCCAGCAGTGAAGCGATCCAGGTCTCTGGAAACACCATATATTTT
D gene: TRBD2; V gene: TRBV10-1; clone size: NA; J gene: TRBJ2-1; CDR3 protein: CATNPGTSGGNEQFF; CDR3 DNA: TGCGCCACCAATCCCGGGACTAGCGGTGGGAATGAGCAGTTCTTC
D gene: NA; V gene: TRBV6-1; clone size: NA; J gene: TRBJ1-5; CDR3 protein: CASSEAGPNQPQHF; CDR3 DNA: TGTGCCAGCAGTGAGGCAGGCCCGAATCAGCCCCAGCATTTT
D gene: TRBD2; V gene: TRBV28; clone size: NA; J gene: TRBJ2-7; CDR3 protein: CASSPTSGRFSYEQYF; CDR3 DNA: TGTGCCAGCAGCCCTACTAGCGGGAGGTTCTCCTACGAGCAGTACTTC
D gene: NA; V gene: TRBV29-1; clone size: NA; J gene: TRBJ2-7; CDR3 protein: CSVGGLSYEQYF; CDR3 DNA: TGCAGCGTAGGTGGGCTCTCCTACGAGCAGTACTTC
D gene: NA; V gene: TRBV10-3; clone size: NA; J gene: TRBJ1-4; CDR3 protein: CAISDPPSGTNEKLFF; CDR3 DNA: TGTGCCATCAGTGATCCCCCCTCAGGGACTAATGAAAAACTGTTTTTT
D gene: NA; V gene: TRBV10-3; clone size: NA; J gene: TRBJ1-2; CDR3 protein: CAISEPGLLYGHTF; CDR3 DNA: TGTGCCATCAGTGAGCCGGGACTCCTCTATGGCCACACCTTC
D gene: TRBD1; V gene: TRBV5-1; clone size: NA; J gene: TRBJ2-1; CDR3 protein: CASSIRVTGEKGSSNEQFF; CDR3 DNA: TGCGCCAGCAGCATCCGCGTCACAGGGGAAAAAGGGTCAAGCAATGAGCAGTTCTTC
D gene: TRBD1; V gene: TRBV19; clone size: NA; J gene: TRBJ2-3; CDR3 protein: CASSIITGGTDTQYF; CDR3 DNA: TGTGCCAGTAGTATTATCACAGGGGGCACAGATACGCAGTATTTT
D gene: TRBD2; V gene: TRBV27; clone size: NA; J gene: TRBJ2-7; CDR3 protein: CASSASGIFNEQYF; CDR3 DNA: TGTGCCAGCAGTGCTAGCGGGATTTTCAACGAGCAGTACTTC
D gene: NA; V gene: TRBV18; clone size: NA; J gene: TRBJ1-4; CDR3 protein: CASSPSATNEKLFF; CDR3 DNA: TGTGCCAGCTCACCTTCGGCAACTAATGAAAAACTGTTTTTT
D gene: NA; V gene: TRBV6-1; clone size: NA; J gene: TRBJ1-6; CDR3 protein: CAGQGHTNSPLHF; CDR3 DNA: TGTGCCGGCCAGGGCCACACCAATTCACCCCTCCACTTT
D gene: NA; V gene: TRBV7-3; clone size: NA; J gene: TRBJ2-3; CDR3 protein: CASSFGGGTDTQYF; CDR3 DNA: TGTGCCAGCAGCTTCGGTGGTGGCACAGATACGCAGTATTTT
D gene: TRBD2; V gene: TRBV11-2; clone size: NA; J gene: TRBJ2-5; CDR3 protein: CASSSPSGSGETQYF; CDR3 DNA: TGTGCCAGCAGCTCGCCTAGCGGGAGCGGAGAGACCCAGTACTTC
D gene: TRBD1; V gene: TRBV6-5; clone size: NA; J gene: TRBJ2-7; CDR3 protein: CASSPGTELYEQYF; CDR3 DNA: TGTGCCAGCAGTCCAGGGACAGAGTTATACGAGCAGTACTTC
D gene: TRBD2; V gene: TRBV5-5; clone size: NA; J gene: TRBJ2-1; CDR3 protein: CASSLESSGYNEQFF; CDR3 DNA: TGTGCCAGCAGCTTGGAGTCTAGCGGTTACAATGAGCAGTTCTTC
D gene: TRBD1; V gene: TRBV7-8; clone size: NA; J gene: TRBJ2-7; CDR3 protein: CASSLTGAYEQYF; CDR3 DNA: TGTGCCAGCAGCTTGACAGGGGCCTACGAGCAGTACTTC
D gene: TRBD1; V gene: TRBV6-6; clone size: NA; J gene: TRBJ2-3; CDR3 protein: CASSYRDSSTDTQYF; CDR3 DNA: TGTGCCAGCAGTTACCGGGACAGTAGCACAGATACGCAGTATTTT
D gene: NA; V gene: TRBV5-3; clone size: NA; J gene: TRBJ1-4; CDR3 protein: CARSPLNRESYEKLFF; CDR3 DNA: TGTGCCAGAAGCCCCCTCAACAGGGAATCGTATGAAAAACTGTTTTTT
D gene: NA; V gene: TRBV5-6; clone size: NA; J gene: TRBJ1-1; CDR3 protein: CASSLGAYEAFF; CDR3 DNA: TGTGCCAGCAGCTTGGGGGCTTATGAAGCTTTCTTT
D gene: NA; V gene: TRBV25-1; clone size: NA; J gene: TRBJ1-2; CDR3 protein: CASRGGAGDYGYTF; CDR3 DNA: TGTGCCAGCAGGGGGGGGGCCGGGGACTATGGCTACACCTTC
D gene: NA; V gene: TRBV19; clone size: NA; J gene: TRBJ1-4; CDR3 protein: CASIDRGDEKLFF; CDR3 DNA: TGTGCCAGTATCGACCGGGGGGATGAAAAACTGTTTTTT
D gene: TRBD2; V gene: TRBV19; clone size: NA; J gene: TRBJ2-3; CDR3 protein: CASSIRASGNTDTQYF; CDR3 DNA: TGTGCCAGTAGTATCCGGGCTAGCGGGAACACAGATACGCAGTATTTT
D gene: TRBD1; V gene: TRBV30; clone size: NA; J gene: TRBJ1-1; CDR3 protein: CAWSVNRGEAFF; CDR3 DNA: TGTGCCTGGAGTGTAAACAGGGGCGAAGCTTTCTTT
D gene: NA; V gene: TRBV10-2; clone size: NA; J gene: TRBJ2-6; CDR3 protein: CASSERRAGANVLTF; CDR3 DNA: TGCGCCAGCAGTGAGCGGCGGGCTGGGGCCAACGTCCTGACTTTC
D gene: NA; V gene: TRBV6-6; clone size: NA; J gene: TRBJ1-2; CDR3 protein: CASHRDGYTF; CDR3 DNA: TGTGCCAGCCACAGGGATGGCTACACCTTC
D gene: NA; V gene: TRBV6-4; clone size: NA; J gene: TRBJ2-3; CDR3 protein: CASSDSVAGGQDTQYF; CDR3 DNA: TGTGCCAGCAGTGACTCGGTGGCAGGGGGGCAAGATACGCAGTATTTT
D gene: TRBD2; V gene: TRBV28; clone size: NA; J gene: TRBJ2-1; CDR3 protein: CASSLGGGGYNEQFF; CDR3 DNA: TGTGCCAGCAGCCTCGGTGGGGGGGGGTACAATGAGCAGTTCTTC
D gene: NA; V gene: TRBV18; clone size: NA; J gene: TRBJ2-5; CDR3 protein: CASSPGAEETQYF; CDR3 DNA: TGTGCCAGCTCACCAGGGGCCGAAGAGACCCAGTACTTC
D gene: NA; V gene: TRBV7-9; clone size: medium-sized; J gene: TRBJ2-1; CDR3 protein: CASSEGLREVEQFF; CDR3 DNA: TGTGCCAGCAGCGAGGGACTTAGAGAGGTTGAGCAGTTCTTC
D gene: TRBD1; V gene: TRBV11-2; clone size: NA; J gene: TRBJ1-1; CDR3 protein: CASSLAGTGDAFF; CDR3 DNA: TGTGCCAGCAGCTTAGCCGGGACAGGGGATGCTTTCTTT
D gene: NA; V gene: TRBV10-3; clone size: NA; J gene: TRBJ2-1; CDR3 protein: CAIRKGGIASYNEQFF; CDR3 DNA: TGTGCCATCAGAAAAGGCGGGATAGCATCCTACAATGAGCAGTTCTTC
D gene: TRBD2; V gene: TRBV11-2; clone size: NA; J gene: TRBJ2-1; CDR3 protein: CASSSPGTSGRNEQFF; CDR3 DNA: TGTGCCAGCAGCTCTCCCGGGACTAGCGGGAGAAATGAGCAGTTCTTC
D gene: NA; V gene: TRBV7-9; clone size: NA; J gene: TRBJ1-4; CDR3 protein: CASSDRRGGGNEKLFF; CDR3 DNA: TGTGCCAGCAGCGACCGCCGTGGGGGAGGAAACGAAAAACTGTTTTTT
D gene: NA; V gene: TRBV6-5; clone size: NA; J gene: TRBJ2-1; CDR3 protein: CASSYSLRGNYNEQFF; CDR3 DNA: TGTGCCAGCAGTTACTCGTTACGGGGGAACTACAATGAGCAGTTCTTC
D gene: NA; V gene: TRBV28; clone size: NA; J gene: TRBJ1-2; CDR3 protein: CASRGGGGAPYGYTF; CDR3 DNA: TGTGCCAGCAGGGGGGGAGGAGGCGCGCCCTATGGCTACACCTTC